Below are 3 T cell receptor beta chains sequenced from a single sample in a study of T cell responses to AZD1222 COVID-19 vaccine (dated by TCRdb to the early 2020s). Libraries came from the immunoSEQ multiplex PCR assay. TCRdb obtained this table from immuneACCESS and retained in-frame rearrangements with V and J assigned. These tables miss some clones; where compared with another copy, unresolved V genes account for less than half of the shortfall, and the remainder is unexplained. This sample holds over 110,000 clones; 92% were observed only once. 9% to 9.5% of the sample is held by the ten biggest clonotypes. The sample's time point, from its label and the paper: about 28 days (+/-7) after the second vaccine dose. The sequenced sample was peripheral blood, obtained 28 days after the second AZD1222 dose. Every receptor here comes from an adult who received the AZD1222 COVID-19 vaccine.

This chain connects TRBV19 to TRBJ1-5; D remains ambiguous. Germline V gene lookup returns CDR1 LNHDA and CDR2 SQIVND (reference sequence). V lost 3 bases and J lost 0, with 9 bases in between. This CDR3 region has 15 residues. CDR3 bases: TGTGCCAGTAGTATCAACGGTTATAGCAATCAGCCCCAGCATTTT. Translated, it gives CASSINGYSNQPQHF.

The chain carries TRBV7-3 and TRBJ2-1, with TRBD2 matching 10 bases. V gave up 2 bases and J gave up 10 bases; unmatched junction bases: 8. The CDR3 totals 15 residues. In germline, CDR1 is SGHTA, CDR2 FQGTGA. The CDR3 coding sequence is TGTGCCAGCAGCTTATTTTTAGCGGGGGGTCGGGAGCAGTTCTTC. It is translated as CASSLFLAGGREQFF. The full variable domain, completed using reference TRBV7-3 and TRBJ2-1, is GAGVSQTPSNKVTEKGKYVELRCDPISGHTALYWYRQSLGQGPEFLIYFQGTGAADDSGLPNDRFFAVRPEGSVSTLKIQRTERGDSAVYLCASSLFLAGGREQFFGPGTRLTVL.

DNA for the CDR3: TGTGCCACCAGCAGAGATCAGGACAGGGTGGGTGAAAAACTGTTTTTT. As protein: CATSRDQDRVGEKLFF. The V gene is TRBV15, the J gene TRBJ1-4, with 8 bases that match TRBD1. The CDR3 has 16 residues. The junction had 7 bases not matched to a gene; V was cut back by 0 bases and J by 7 bases. Germline loops: CDR1 LNHNV, CDR2 YYDKDF (reference sequence). Drawing the rest from reference TRBV15 and TRBJ1-4, the complete variable domain is DAMVIQNPRYQVTQFGKPVTLSCSQTLNHNVMYWYQQKSSQAPKLLFHYYDKDFNNEADTPDNFQSRRPNTSFCFLDIRSPGLGDTAMYLCATSRDQDRVGEKLFFGSGTQLSVL.